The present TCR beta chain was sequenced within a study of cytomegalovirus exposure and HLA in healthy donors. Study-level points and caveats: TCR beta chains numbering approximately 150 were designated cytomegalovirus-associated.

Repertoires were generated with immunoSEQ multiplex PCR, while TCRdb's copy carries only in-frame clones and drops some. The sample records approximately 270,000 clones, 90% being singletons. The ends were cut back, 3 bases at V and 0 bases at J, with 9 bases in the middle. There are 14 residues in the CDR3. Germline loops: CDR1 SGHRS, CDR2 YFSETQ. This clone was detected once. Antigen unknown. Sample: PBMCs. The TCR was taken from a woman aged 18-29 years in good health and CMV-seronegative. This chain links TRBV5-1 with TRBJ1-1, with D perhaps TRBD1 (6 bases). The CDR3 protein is CASSWTEMNTEAFF. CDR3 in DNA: TGCGCCAGCAGCTGGACAGAAATGAACACTGAAGCTTTCTTT.